This record concerns one TCR beta chain sequence. What it binds is not known. This sample was included in a study of cytomegalovirus exposure and HLA in healthy donors. Findings and limits, study-wide: A later analysis linked a missense DCLRE1C variant to TCR beta V- and J-gene trimming.

PCR used 60 Vbeta primers and 13 Jbeta primers. Clones were sequenced by immunoSEQ multiplex PCR, and TCRdb holds only the in-frame ones, with some missing. Of around 120,000 clones listed, 70% to 80% are singletons. Trimming took 5 bases from V and 7 from J; bases not matched to a gene: 17. The germline V gene has CDR1 SGHVS and CDR2 FQNEAQ. CDR3 size: 17 residues. The clonotype comes from a middle-aged woman in good health and CMV-seronegative. The chain is built from TRBV7-8 and TRBJ1-5; TRBD1 agrees at 7 bases. The sequenced material came from PBMCs. The CDR3 here is CASSPWGAGGMEQPQHF. CDR3 coding DNA: TGTGCCAGCAGCCCCTGGGGGGCAGGGGGGATGGAACAGCCCCAGCATTTT.